One sample yielded the 13 T cell receptor beta chains listed below, sequenced in a study of cytomegalovirus exposure and HLA in healthy donors. Vbeta (60) and Jbeta (13) primers were used in the PCR. Clones were read by immunoSEQ multiplex PCR, and TCRdb kept only the in-frame ones, dropping some. Among around 140,000 clones, roughly 81% were seen once, and the ten largest hold about 1.6%. Sequencing was carried out using PBMCs. Receptors were obtained from a female donor in good health and CMV-seronegative.

The sample holds one count of this clone. The J gene is TRBJ2-5, the V gene TRBV15; 10 bases are shared with TRBD2. The CDR3 runs 20 residues. J was trimmed by 2 bases and V by 2 bases; bases with no gene match: 17. The germline CDR1 and CDR2 sequences are LNHNV and YYDKDF (reference sequence). The CDR3 region has the DNA TGTGCCACCAGCAGACCCAGAGAACTAGCGGGACGCAACCTACAAGAGACCCAGTACTTC. The encoded protein is CATSRPRELAGRNLQETQYF.

V usage is TRBV4-2 and J usage is TRBJ2-1, with TRBD2 identical over 7 bases. CDR1 and CDR2 (germline): LGHNA, YNFKEQ. V lost 0 bases and J lost 3; bases outside the gene matches: 2. The CDR3 covers 15 residues. CDR3 sequence: CASSQDPGGYNEQFF. DNA of the CDR3: TGTGCCAGCAGCCAAGACCCGGGAGGCTACAATGAGCAGTTCTTC.

The J gene is TRBJ2-1, the V gene TRBV5-1, with 8 bases that match TRBD1. This CDR3 comprises 16 residues. CDR1 and CDR2 (germline): SGHRS, YFSETQ. After removal of 3 bases from V and 7 bases from J, the junction contained 12 bases not matched to a gene. The CDR3 here is CASSYFNGDRLNEQFF. CDR3 in DNA: TGCGCCAGCAGCTACTTTAACGGGGACAGGTTAAATGAGCAGTTCTTC.

The chain's CDR3 is CASSLRDSGTTYEQYF. The CDR3 DNA reads TGTGCCAGCAGTCTCCGGGATAGCGGGACGACCTACGAGCAGTACTTC. This chain links TRBV28 with TRBJ2-7; 8 positions agree with TRBD2. The CDR3 is 16 residues long. Germline V gene lookup returns CDR1 MDHEN and CDR2 SYDVKM. Trimming took 5 bases from V and 2 from J; bases not matched to a gene: 11. The complete variable domain, with remaining parts taken from reference TRBV28 and TRBJ2-7, reads DVKVTQSSRYLVKRTGEKVFLECVQDMDHENMFWYRQDPGLGLRLIYFSYDVKMKEKGDIPEGYSVSREKKERFSLILESASTNQTSMYLCASSLRDSGTTYEQYFGPGTRLTVT.

In DNA form, the CDR3 reads TGTGCCAGCAGCCAAAGGGCCATTGCAGGGGCTAACACTGAAGCTTTCTTT. This sequence encodes CASSQRAIAGANTEAFF. The chain uses TRBV14 and TRBJ1-1, with D maybe TRBD1 (6 bases). CDR3 length: 17 residues. CDR1 is SGHDN, CDR2 FVKESK, per germline. Trimming removed 2 bases at V and 2 bases at J, with 18 bases between.

This clone was seen only a few times. This sequence joins TRBV6-4 and TRBJ1-4; tentatively, D is TRBD1 (6 bases). V was trimmed by 6 bases and J by 5 bases, leaving 10 bases between them. The germline V gene has CDR1 MRHNA and CDR2 SNTAGT. The CDR3 has 13 residues. The CDR3 coding sequence is TGTGCCAGCAGACAGGGTTTAAATGAAAAACTGTTTTTT. Amino acids: CASRQGLNEKLFF.

The chain uses TRBV6-5 and TRBJ1-1; a possible D gene is TRBD1 (6 bases). This CDR3 is 15 amino acids long. Germline V gene sequence: CDR1 MNHEY, CDR2 SVGAGI. Trimming pared 6 bases from V and 5 bases from J, leaving 19 bases between. This CDR3 is CASSGATGKGTEAFF. The CDR3 DNA follows: TGTGCCAGCAGCGGAGCCACAGGGAAGGGGACTGAAGCTTTCTTT.

The chain couples TRBV2 to TRBJ2-1, with a possible D match to TRBD1 (6 bases). Germline V CDR1 and CDR2: SNHLY, FYNNEI. Trimming left V 6 bases short and J 3 bases short, with 9 bases between. The CDR3 totals 13 residues. The CDR3 sequence: CASSQDSYNEQFF. The DNA of the CDR3 is TGTGCCAGCAGCCAGGACAGCTACAATGAGCAGTTCTTC.

This clone was seen a handful of times. The chain joins TRBV23-1 to TRBJ1-1; 7 nucleotides line up with TRBD1. TRBV23-1 has ORF status, its function being uncertain. The CDR3 extends over 14 amino acids. V lost 11 bases, J lost 3 bases, and 12 bases stayed unmatched. In DNA form, the CDR3 reads TGCGCCGGGAATTTAGGACAGGAGGACACTGAAGCTTTCTTT. This codes for CAGNLGQEDTEAFF.

This rearrangement joins TRBV5-1 to TRBJ2-1; D is perhaps TRBD2 (6 bases). This CDR3 is 15 amino acids long. Trimming pared 3 bases from V and 7 bases from J, leaving 17 bases between. CDR1 is SGHRS and CDR2 is YFSETQ in the germline V gene. For the CDR3, the DNA is TGCGCCAGCAGCTCACCCGGGACGCGGGATAATGAGCAGTTCTTC. Translating gives CASSSPGTRDNEQFF.

V and J are TRBV7-6 and TRBJ2-7, with D possibly being TRBD2 (6 bases). Per the germline V gene, CDR1 is SGHVS and CDR2 is FNYEAQ. The CDR3 extends over 15 amino acids. Trimming left V 2 bases short and J 2 bases short, with 13 bases between. The CDR3 protein is CASSLSREPTYEQYF. CDR3 coding DNA: TGTGCCAGCAGCTTAAGCCGGGAGCCTACCTACGAGCAGTACTTC. Supplemented by reference TRBV7-6 and TRBJ2-7, the full variable domain reads GAGVSQSPRYKVTKRGQDVALRCDPISGHVSLYWYRQALGQGPEFLTYFNYEAQQDKSGLPNDRFSAERPEGSISTLTIQRTEQRDSAMYRCASSLSREPTYEQYFGPGTRLTVT.

The rearrangement uses TRBV6-1 and TRBJ1-1; perhaps TRBD1 as D (6 bases). This CDR3 contains 15 residues. The V and J ends lost 4 bases and 0 bases respectively, with 12 bases between them. CDR1 and CDR2 (germline): MNHNS, SASEGT. The CDR3 sequence is CASSADSSMNTEAFF. The CDR3 nucleotides are TGTGCCAGCAGTGCGGACAGTTCAATGAACACTGAAGCTTTCTTT.

This chain uses TRBV2 with TRBJ2-1; 11 bases match TRBD2. V was clipped by 3 bases and J by 4 bases; unmatched bases: 2. The CDR3 extends over 15 amino acids. CDR1 is SNHLY and CDR2 is FYNNEI in the germline V gene. The CDR3 nucleotides read TGTGCCAGCAGTGATGGGACTAGCGGATACAATGAGCAGTTCTTC. Protein sequence: CASSDGTSGYNEQFF.